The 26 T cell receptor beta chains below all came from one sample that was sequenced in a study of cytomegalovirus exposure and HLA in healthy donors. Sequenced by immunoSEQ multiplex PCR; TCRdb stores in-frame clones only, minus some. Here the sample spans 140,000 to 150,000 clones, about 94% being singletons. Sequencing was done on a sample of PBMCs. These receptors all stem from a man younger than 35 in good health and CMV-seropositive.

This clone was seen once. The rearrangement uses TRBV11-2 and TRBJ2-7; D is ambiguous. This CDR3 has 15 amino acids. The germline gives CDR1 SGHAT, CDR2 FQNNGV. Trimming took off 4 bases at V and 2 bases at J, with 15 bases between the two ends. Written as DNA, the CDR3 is TGTGCCAGCAGCTCCATAAATACACCCGCCTACGAGCAGTACTTC. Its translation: CASSSINTPAYEQYF.

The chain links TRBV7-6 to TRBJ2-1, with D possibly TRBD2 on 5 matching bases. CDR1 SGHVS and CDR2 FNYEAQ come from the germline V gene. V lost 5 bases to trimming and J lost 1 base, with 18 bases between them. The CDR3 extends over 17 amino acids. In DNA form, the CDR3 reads TGTGCCAGCAGCCCAAACGGCCTAGCCGCATCCTACAATGAGCAGTTCTTC. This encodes CASSPNGLAASYNEQFF.

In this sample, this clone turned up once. CDR3 bases: TGTGCCAGCAGCCAAGGATCCGGGAGGGGCCCCCCGGGGGAGCTGTTTTTT. Translated, it gives CASSQGSGRGPPGELFF. This sequence joins TRBV4-2 and TRBJ2-2, with 8 bases that match TRBD2. Germline trimming cut 1 base from V and 8 bases from J; bases unmatched to any gene: 12. Germline values: CDR1 LGHNA, CDR2 YNFKEQ. There are 17 residues in the CDR3.

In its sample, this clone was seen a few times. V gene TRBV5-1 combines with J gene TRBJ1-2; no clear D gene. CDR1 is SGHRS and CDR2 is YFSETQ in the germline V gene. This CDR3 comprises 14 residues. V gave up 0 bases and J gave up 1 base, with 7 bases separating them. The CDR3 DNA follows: TGCGCCAGCAGCTTGGACGGGAATAACTATGGCTACACCTTC. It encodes CASSLDGNNYGYTF.

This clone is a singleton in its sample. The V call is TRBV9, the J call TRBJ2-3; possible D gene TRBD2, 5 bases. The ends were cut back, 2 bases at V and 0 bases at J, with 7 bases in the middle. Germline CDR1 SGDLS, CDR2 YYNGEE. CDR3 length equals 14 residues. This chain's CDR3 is CASSVEGSTDTQYF. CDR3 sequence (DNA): TGTGCCAGCAGCGTTGAGGGAAGCACAGATACGCAGTATTTT.

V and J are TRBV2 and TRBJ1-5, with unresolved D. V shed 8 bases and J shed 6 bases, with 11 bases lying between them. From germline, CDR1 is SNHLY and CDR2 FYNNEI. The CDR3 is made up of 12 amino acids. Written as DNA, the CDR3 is TGTGCCAGCCGAGGGTCAGGTCAGCCCCAGCATTTT. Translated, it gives CASRGSGQPQHF.

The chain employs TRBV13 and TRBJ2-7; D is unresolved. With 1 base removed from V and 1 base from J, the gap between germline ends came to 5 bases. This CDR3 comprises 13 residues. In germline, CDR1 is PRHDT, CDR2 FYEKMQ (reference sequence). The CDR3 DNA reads TGTGCCAGCAGCTTAGCCCAGTCCTACGAGCAGTACTTC. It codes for CASSLAQSYEQYF.

This CDR3 is CASSLAWAGANTGELFF. In DNA form, the CDR3 reads TGTGCCAGCAGCTTGGCCTGGGCGGGGGCGAACACCGGGGAGCTGTTTTTT. This chain joins TRBV5-5 and TRBJ2-2, with 7 bases aligning to TRBD2. There are 17 residues in the CDR3. The V gene's germline CDR1 is SGHKS and CDR2 YYEKEE (reference sequence). V dropped 0 bases and J dropped 0; count of bases not matched to a gene: 5.

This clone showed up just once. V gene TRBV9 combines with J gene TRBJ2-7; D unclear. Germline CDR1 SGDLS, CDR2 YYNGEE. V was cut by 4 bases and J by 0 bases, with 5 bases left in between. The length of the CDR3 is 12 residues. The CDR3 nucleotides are TGTGCCAGCAGCCCCCGCTCCTACGAGCAGTACTTC. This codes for CASSPRSYEQYF.

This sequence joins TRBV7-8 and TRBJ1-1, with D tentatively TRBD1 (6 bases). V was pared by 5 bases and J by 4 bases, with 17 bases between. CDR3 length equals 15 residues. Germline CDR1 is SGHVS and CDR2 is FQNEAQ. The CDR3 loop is CASSVTGDTGTEAFF. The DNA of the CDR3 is TGTGCCAGCAGCGTGACAGGCGACACGGGCACTGAAGCTTTCTTT.

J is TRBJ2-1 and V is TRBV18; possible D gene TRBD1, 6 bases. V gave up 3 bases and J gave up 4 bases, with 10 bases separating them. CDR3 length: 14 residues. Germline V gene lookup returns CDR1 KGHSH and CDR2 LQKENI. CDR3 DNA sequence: TGTGCCAGCTCACCCGACAGGACTTACAATGAGCAGTTCTTC. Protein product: CASSPDRTYNEQFF.

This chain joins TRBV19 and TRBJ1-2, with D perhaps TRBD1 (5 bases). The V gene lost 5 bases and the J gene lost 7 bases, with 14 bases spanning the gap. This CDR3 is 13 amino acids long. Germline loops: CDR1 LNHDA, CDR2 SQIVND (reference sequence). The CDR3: CASSGRGASGYTF. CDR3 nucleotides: TGTGCCAGTAGTGGGAGGGGCGCGAGTGGCTACACCTTC.

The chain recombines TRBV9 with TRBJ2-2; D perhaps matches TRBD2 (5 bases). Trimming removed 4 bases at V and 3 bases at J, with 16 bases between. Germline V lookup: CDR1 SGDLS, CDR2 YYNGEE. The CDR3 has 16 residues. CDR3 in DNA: TGTGCCAGCAGCCAGAGGGCGGCGGAGCACACCGGGGAGCTGTTTTTT. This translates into CASSQRAAEHTGELFF. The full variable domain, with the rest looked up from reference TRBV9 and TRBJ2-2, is DSGVTQTPKHLITATGQRVTLRCSPRSGDLSVYWYQQSLDQGLQFLIQYYNGEERAKGNILERFSAQQFPDLHSELNLSSLELGDSALYFCASSQRAAEHTGELFFGEGSRLTVL.

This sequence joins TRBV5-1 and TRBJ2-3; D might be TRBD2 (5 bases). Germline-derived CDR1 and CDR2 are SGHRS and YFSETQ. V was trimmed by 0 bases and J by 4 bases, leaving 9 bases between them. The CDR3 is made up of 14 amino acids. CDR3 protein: CASSLGWRADTQYF. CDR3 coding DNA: TGCGCCAGCAGCTTGGGATGGCGGGCAGATACGCAGTATTTT.

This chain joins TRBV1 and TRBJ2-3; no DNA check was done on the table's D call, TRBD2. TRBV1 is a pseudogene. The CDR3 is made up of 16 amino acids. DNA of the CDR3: TGCACCAGCAGCCAACCTAGCGGGGGTAGCACAGATACGCAGTATTTT. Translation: CTSSQPSGGSTDTQYF.

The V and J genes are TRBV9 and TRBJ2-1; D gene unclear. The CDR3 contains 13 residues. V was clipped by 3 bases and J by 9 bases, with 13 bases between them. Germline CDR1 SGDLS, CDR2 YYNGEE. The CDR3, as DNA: TGTGCCAGCAGCGCCGACACCGTTCCTGAGCAGTTCTTC. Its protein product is CASSADTVPEQFF. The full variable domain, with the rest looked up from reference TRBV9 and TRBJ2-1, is DSGVTQTPKHLITATGQRVTLRCSPRSGDLSVYWYQQSLDQGLQFLIQYYNGEERAKGNILERFSAQQFPDLHSELNLSSLELGDSALYFCASSADTVPEQFFGPGTRLTVL.

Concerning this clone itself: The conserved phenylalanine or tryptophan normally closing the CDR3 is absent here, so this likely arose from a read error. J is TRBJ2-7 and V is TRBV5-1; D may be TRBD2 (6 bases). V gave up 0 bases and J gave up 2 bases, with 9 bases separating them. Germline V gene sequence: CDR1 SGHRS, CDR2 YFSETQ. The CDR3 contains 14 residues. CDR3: CASSLVEGTYEQYL. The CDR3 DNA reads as TGCGCCAGCAGCTTGGTGGAGGGAACCTACGAGCAGTACCTC.

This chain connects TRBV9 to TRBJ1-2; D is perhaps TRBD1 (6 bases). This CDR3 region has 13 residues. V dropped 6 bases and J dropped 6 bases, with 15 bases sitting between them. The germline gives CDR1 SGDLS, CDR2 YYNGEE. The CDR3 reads CASKESQGNGYTF. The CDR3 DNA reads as TGTGCCAGCAAGGAATCGCAGGGGAATGGCTACACCTTC. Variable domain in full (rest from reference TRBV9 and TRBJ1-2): DSGVTQTPKHLITATGQRVTLRCSPRSGDLSVYWYQQSLDQGLQFLIQYYNGEERAKGNILERFSAQQFPDLHSELNLSSLELGDSALYFCASKESQGNGYTFGSGTRLTVV.

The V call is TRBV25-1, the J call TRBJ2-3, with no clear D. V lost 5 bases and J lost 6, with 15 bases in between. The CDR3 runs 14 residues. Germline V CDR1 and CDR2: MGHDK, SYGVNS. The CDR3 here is CASSPTTRVDTQYF. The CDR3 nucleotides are TGTGCCAGCAGTCCAACGACCCGGGTTGATACGCAGTATTTT.

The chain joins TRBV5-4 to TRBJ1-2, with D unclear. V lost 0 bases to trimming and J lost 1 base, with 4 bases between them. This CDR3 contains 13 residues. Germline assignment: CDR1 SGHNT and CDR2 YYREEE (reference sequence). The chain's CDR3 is CASSLASNYGYTF. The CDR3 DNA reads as TGTGCCAGCAGCTTGGCGAGTAACTATGGCTACACCTTC.

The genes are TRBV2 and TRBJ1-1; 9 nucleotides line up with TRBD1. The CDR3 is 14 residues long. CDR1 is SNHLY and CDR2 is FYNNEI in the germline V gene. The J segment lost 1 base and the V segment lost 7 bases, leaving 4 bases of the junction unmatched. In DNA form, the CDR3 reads TGTGCCAGCACCCTGGACAGGGGGAACACTGAAGCTTTCTTT. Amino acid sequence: CASTLDRGNTEAFF.

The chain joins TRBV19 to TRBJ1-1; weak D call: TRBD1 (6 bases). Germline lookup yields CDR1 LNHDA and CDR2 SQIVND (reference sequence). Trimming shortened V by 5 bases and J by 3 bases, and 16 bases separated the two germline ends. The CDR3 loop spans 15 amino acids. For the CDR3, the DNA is TGTGCCAGTAGTTCTTGGGGGGGGCCAGACACTGAAGCTTTCTTT. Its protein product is CASSSWGGPDTEAFF. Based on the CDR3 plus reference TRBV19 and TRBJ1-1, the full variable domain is DGGITQSPKYLFRKEGQNVTLSCEQNLNHDAMYWYRQDPGQGLRLIYYSQIVNDFQKGDIAEGYSVSREKKESFPLTVTSAQKNPTAFYLCASSSWGGPDTEAFFGQGTRLTVV.

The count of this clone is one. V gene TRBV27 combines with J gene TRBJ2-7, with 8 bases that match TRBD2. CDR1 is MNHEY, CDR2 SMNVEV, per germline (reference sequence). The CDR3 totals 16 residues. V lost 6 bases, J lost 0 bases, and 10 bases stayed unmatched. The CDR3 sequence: CASSHRAGVGSYEQYF. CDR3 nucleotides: TGTGCCAGCAGCCACAGAGCGGGAGTCGGCTCCTACGAGCAGTACTTC.

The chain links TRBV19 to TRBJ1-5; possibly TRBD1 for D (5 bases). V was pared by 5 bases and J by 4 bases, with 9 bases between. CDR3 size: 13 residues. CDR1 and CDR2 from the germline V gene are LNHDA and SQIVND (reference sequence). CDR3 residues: CASSSAGNQPQHF. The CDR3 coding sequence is TGTGCCAGTAGTTCAGCAGGGAATCAGCCCCAGCATTTT.

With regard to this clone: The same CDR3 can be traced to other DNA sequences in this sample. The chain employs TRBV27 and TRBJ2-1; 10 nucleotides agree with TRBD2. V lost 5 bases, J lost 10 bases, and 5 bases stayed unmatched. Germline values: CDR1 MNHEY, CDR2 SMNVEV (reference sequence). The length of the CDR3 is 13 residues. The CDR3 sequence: CASSPSGRGEQFF. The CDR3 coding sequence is TGTGCCAGCAGTCCTAGCGGGAGAGGGGAGCAGTTCTTC.

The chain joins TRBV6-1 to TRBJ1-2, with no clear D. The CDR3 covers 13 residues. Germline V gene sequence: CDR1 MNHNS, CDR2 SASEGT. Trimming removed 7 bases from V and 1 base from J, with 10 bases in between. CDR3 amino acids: CASIEAVNYGYTF. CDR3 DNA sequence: TGTGCCAGCATAGAGGCCGTTAACTATGGCTACACCTTC.